This TCR beta chain came from a study of T cells after yellow fever vaccination. Turning to the study itself: Fractions of limited cellularity were prepared by means of SMART-Seq v4 Ultra Low Input. Whole-study results and caveats: It was the secondary response that reached its peak faster, day 5 versus 15, but it was weaker. Post-booster repertoires again held most primary-vaccination clones (roughly 96% CD4, 88% CD8).

TCRdb used MiXCR to reprocess the 5' RACE reads, holding one entry per CDR3 protein. The sample includes a few hundred thousand distinct CDR3 sequences, about 8.7% of them seen just once. The CDR3 consists of 14 residues. Trimming removed 6 bases from V and 2 bases from J, with 11 bases in between. CDR1 is SGHRS, CDR2 YFSETQ, per germline. This clonotype was recorded a few times. The antigen is unknown. The chain uses TRBV5-1 and TRBJ2-2; D is unclear. This receptor was taken from a young man who received the YFV17D yellow fever vaccine. The sequences come from PBMCs, collected on the day of the first yellow fever vaccination. CDR3 in amino acids: CASKTLLNTGELFF. CDR3 coding DNA: TGCGCCAGCAAGACTCTCCTAAACACCGGGGAGCTGTTTTTT.